Following are 23 T cell receptor beta chains from one sample sequenced in a study of blood T cell repertoires in COVID-19. Profiled with immunoSEQ multiplex PCR; TCRdb holds only in-frame clones, not every one. The sample contains roughly 200,000 clones, approximately 90% of which appear only once. Sequenced: peripheral blood. The receptors originated from a man in his fifties or sixties with COVID-19, enrolled during active disease.

In its sample, this clone was seen many times. This chain uses TRBV10-3 with TRBJ1-2; 12 bases match TRBD1. The trim removed 3 bases at V and 8 bases at J, leaving 10 bases unmatched. The CDR3 sequence is 16 residues long. Looked up from germline, CDR1 is ENHRY and CDR2 is SYGVKD. CDR3 sequence: CAISDPRDRGRKGYTF. Written as DNA, the CDR3 is TGTGCCATCAGTGACCCGCGGGACAGGGGGCGGAAAGGCTACACCTTC.

The CDR3 DNA reads as TGTGCCAGCAGCGTAGAACAGGGCACTTGGGATGAGCAGTTCTTC. Its protein is CASSVEQGTWDEQFF. The chain is built from TRBV9 and TRBJ2-1; D may be TRBD1 (6 bases). This CDR3 contains 15 residues. Germline V CDR1 and CDR2: SGDLS, YYNGEE. V shed 0 bases and J shed 8 bases, with 15 bases lying between them.

The chain carries TRBV18 and TRBJ1-1, with 8 bases fitting TRBD1. V shed 5 bases and J 10 bases; nucleotides not matched to a gene: 12. CDR1 and CDR2 (germline): KGHSH, LQKENI. The CDR3 extends over 14 amino acids. In DNA form, the CDR3 reads TGTGCCAGCTCAATTGGACAGGGCTCCACCGGAGCTTTCTTT. The encoded protein is CASSIGQGSTGAFF.

This rearrangement joins TRBV5-4 to TRBJ1-2; the D is unclear. The CDR3 contains 13 residues. The ends were cut back, 0 bases at V and 6 bases at J, with 9 bases in the middle. Germline values: CDR1 SGHNT, CDR2 YYREEE (reference sequence). The CDR3 region has the DNA TGTGCCAGCAGCTTGGTCGGGAGGGATGGCTACACCTTC. The encoded protein is CASSLVGRDGYTF.

V usage is TRBV1 and J usage is TRBJ2-1; the table names TRBD2, a call not compared with the DNA. TRBV1 is a pseudogene locus. This CDR3 is built from 20 residues. This CDR3 reads CTSSQLTWGSGGTKYNEQFF. The CDR3 DNA reads TGCACCAGCAGCCAACTCACTTGGGGGAGCGGGGGGACAAAATACAATGAGCAGTTCTTC.

The chain carries TRBV18 and TRBJ1-2; D is ambiguous. Germline CDR1 reads KGHSH; CDR2 reads LQKENI. Trimming took off 4 bases at V and 4 bases at J, with 16 bases between the two ends. CDR3 length: 15 amino acids. CDR3 protein: CASSRGQEVAYGYTF. The CDR3, as DNA: TGTGCCAGCTCACGAGGGCAGGAGGTAGCCTATGGCTACACCTTC.

The chain uses TRBV5-4 and TRBJ2-2; D might be TRBD1 (5 bases). The CDR3 is made up of 14 amino acids. Germline CDR1 is SGHNT and CDR2 is YYREEE (reference sequence). Trimming shortened V by 4 bases and J by 2 bases, and 9 bases separated the two germline ends. The CDR3 is CASSLRVNTGELFF. Written as DNA, the CDR3 is TGTGCCAGCAGCCTCAGGGTTAACACCGGGGAGCTGTTTTTT.

This clone was seen just once. The V call is TRBV4-2, the J call TRBJ2-7; 7 positions agree with TRBD1. CDR1 and CDR2 (germline): LGHNA, YNFKEQ. The CDR3 runs to 17 residues. V was pared by 1 base and J by 3 bases, with 12 bases of the junction left unmatched. In nucleotides, the CDR3 is TGTGCCAGCAGCCAAGGCCGGGACAGTCAGCTTATCTACGAGCAGTACTTC. Translation gives CASSQGRDSQLIYEQYF.

This chain links TRBV2 with TRBJ1-1; no clear D gene. The CDR3 extends over 16 amino acids. V lost 0 bases and J lost 2, with 13 bases in between. CDR1 is SNHLY, CDR2 FYNNEI, per germline. Written as DNA, the CDR3 is TGTGCCAGCAGTGAAGCGATTAGGGCGGGTAACACTGAAGCTTTCTTT. Translation: CASSEAIRAGNTEAFF.

This chain uses TRBV5-5 with TRBJ1-2; 7 bases match TRBD1. With 3 bases clipped from V and 4 bases from J, the junction kept 3 bases outside the gene matches. Germline V gene sequence: CDR1 SGHKS, CDR2 YYEKEE (reference sequence). The CDR3 totals 13 residues. CDR3 residues: CASSSGQSYGYTF. The CDR3, as DNA: TGTGCCAGCAGCTCGGGACAGTCCTATGGCTACACCTTC.

In nucleotides, the CDR3 is TGTGCCTGGAGCTGGACAGGGGGGTCCCAAGAGACCCAGTACTTC. Encoded protein: CAWSWTGGSQETQYF. The rearrangement uses TRBV30 and TRBJ2-5, with 10 bases matching TRBD1. Germline trimming cut 3 bases from V and 1 base from J; bases unmatched to any gene: 5. This CDR3 region has 15 residues. Germline CDR1 GTSNPN, CDR2 SVGIG (reference sequence).

The CDR3 DNA sequence: TGTGCCAGCAGCACGGGGCGGGAGGGCTGGAATGAGCAGTTCTTC. Its translation is CASSTGREGWNEQFF. The chain employs TRBV11-2 and TRBJ2-1, with TRBD2 matching over 9 bases. Germline V gene lookup returns CDR1 SGHAT and CDR2 FQNNGV. Trimming at V came to 5 bases and at J to 7 bases, leaving 9 bases not matched to a gene. The CDR3 is 15 residues long.

The chain combines TRBV6-2 or TRBV6-3 with TRBJ2-7; 8 nucleotides match TRBD1. Unmatched junction bases numbered 7, after V lost 6 bases and J lost 3 bases. CDR1 is MNHEY, CDR2 SVGEGT, per germline. The CDR3 has 14 amino acids. The CDR3 DNA is TGTGCCAGCAGCAGGACAGGGCCGTTCTACGAGCAGTACTTC. Protein product: CASSRTGPFYEQYF.

The chain carries TRBV5-6 and TRBJ2-1; D possibly corresponds to TRBD2 (5 bases). The CDR3 is 16 amino acids. Trimming shortened V by 0 bases and J by 4 bases, and 14 bases separated the two germline ends. Germline lookup yields CDR1 SGHDT and CDR2 YYEEEE. The CDR3 region has the DNA TGTGCCAGCAGCTTGGCCGAGCCGGGGATTTACAATGAGCAGTTCTTC. It is translated as CASSLAEPGIYNEQFF.

This clone was observed a handful of times. CDR3 amino acids: CASSLGPGDTGELFF. CDR3 in DNA: TGCGCCAGCAGCTTGGGACCTGGAGACACCGGGGAGCTGTTTTTT. This sequence joins TRBV5-1 and TRBJ2-2; D gene ambiguous. Trimming shortened V by 0 bases and J by 3 bases, and 9 bases separated the two germline ends. CDR1 and CDR2 from the germline V gene are SGHRS and YFSETQ. The CDR3 loop spans 15 amino acids.

This chain links TRBV5-1 with TRBJ2-7; D not resolved. CDR3 length equals 16 residues. Germline V gene data show CDR1 as SGHRS and CDR2 as YFSETQ. Trimming shortened V by 0 bases and J by 1 base, and 14 bases separated the two germline ends. The CDR3 spells CASSLDPQAVSYEQYF. CDR3 nucleotide sequence: TGCGCCAGCAGCTTGGATCCTCAGGCAGTATCCTACGAGCAGTACTTC.

The chain recombines TRBV5-1 with TRBJ2-5; 8 bases align to TRBD1. This CDR3 is built from 18 residues. J gave up 4 bases and V 0 bases, and 14 bases lay outside the gene matches. Germline V gene lookup returns CDR1 SGHRS and CDR2 YFSETQ. The CDR3 loop reads CASSLAGRGRFLGETQYF. The CDR3 DNA reads as TGCGCCAGCAGCTTGGCCGGCAGGGGGCGTTTCTTGGGAGAGACCCAGTACTTC.

V usage is TRBV5-5 and J usage is TRBJ2-2; TRBD2 might be the D (5 bases). CDR3 length: 16 amino acids. In germline, CDR1 is SGHKS, CDR2 YYEKEE (reference sequence). V was clipped by 0 bases and J by 3 bases, with 12 bases between them. The DNA of the CDR3 is TGTGCCAGCAGCTTGGAAGTAGCGCCGTACACCGGGGAGCTGTTTTTT. Translation: CASSLEVAPYTGELFF.

The DNA for the CDR3 is TGTGCCAGCAGCTTAGGGACAGGGCAGACCGGGGAGCTGTTTTTT. Translating gives CASSLGTGQTGELFF. The chain uses TRBV7-9 and TRBJ2-2; the match to TRBD1 covers 8 bases. CDR1 and CDR2 from the germline V gene are SEHNR and FQNEAQ (reference sequence). V lost 1 base, J lost 5 bases, and 3 bases stayed unmatched. The CDR3 runs to 15 residues.

This chain uses TRBV7-3 with TRBJ2-2; D is unclear. The CDR3 totals 14 residues. The germline V and J ends were trimmed by 9 bases and 4 bases, with 15 bases remaining between them. The germline V gene encodes CDR1 SGHTA and CDR2 FQGTGA. CDR3 sequence reads: CASTGHQVTGELFF. The CDR3 DNA reads as TGTGCCAGTACTGGGCACCAAGTCACCGGGGAGCTGTTTTTT.

V gene TRBV28 combines with J gene TRBJ2-3; D is perhaps TRBD2 (6 bases). V was clipped by 5 bases and J by 6 bases, with 15 bases between them. The CDR3 sequence is 14 residues long. The V gene's germline CDR1 is MDHEN and CDR2 SYDVKM. CDR3 DNA sequence: TGTGCCAGCAGTCCGTCGGGACTTTCGGATACGCAGTATTTT. Protein sequence: CASSPSGLSDTQYF. Drawing the rest from reference TRBV28 and TRBJ2-3, the complete variable domain is DVKVTQSSRYLVKRTGEKVFLECVQDMDHENMFWYRQDPGLGLRLIYFSYDVKMKEKGDIPEGYSVSREKKERFSLILESASTNQTSMYLCASSPSGLSDTQYFGPGTRLTVL.

This sequence joins TRBV7-6 and TRBJ2-3, with TRBD1 matching 10 bases. The CDR3 runs to 16 residues. CDR1 is SGHVS and CDR2 is FNYEAQ in the germline V gene. V was clipped by 2 bases and J by 4 bases; unmatched bases: 6. The CDR3 protein is CASSLQRQGAADTQYF. DNA for the CDR3: TGTGCCAGCAGCTTACAAAGACAGGGGGCGGCAGATACGCAGTATTTT. Using reference TRBV7-6 and TRBJ2-3 for the parts outside the CDR3, the full variable domain is GAGVSQSPRYKVTKRGQDVALRCDPISGHVSLYWYRQALGQGPEFLTYFNYEAQQDKSGLPNDRFSAERPEGSISTLTIQRTEQRDSAMYRCASSLQRQGAADTQYFGPGTRLTVL.

The chain has TRBV6-5 and TRBJ2-4; 12 bases agree with TRBD2. CDR1 and CDR2 from the germline V gene are MNHEY and SVGAGI. The CDR3 length is 16 residues. The V segment lost 2 bases and the J segment 7 bases; nucleotides outside the gene matches: 6. The CDR3 protein is CASSYTASGGANIQYF. The DNA for the CDR3 is TGTGCCAGCAGTTACACGGCTAGCGGGGGGGCGAACATTCAGTACTTC.